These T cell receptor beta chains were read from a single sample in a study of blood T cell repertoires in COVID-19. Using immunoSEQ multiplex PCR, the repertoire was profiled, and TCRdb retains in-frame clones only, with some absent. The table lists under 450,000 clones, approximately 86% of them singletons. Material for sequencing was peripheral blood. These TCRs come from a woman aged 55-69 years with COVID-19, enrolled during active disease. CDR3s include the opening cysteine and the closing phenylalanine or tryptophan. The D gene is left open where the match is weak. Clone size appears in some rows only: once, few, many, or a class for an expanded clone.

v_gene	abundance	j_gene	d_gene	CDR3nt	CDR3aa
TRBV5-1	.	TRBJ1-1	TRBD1	TGCGCCAGCAGTAGAACAGGGGTGAACACTGAAGCTTTCTTT	CASSRTGVNTEAFF
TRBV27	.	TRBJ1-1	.	TGTGCCAGCAGTTTTTTGCGGTTTAAAGACCCACAAAGGGGTGAAGCTTTCTTT	CASSFLRFKDPQRGEAFF
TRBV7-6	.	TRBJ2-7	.	TGTGCCAGCAGCCTCTCCCCGACTGATTCCCACGAGCAGTACTTC	CASSLSPTDSHEQYF
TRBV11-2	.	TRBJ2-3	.	TGTGCCAGCAGCTTAGATGGCGGGGGCGCAGATACGCAGTATTTT	CASSLDGGGADTQYF
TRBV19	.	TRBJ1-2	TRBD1	TGTGCCAGTAGTTCCACTTGGACAGGTGGAGTTTGGAATGGCTACACCTTC	CASSSTWTGGVWNGYTF
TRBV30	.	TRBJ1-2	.	TGTGCCTGGGGTGGGTGGACAGCTGGCTACACCTTC	CAWGGWTAGYTF
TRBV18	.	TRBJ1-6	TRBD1	TGTGCCAGCTCAACCGGGACAGGGCAAACTTCACCCCTCCACTTT	CASSTGTGQTSPLHF
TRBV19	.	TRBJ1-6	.	TGTGCCAGTAGAAGCCGGGAACCTCCCAGCTCCTATAATTCACCCCTCCACTTT	CASRSREPPSSYNSPLHF
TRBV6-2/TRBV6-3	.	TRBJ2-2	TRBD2	TGTGCCAGCAGTTACTCGCGGGGGTTGAACACCGGGGAGCTGTTTTTT	CASSYSRGLNTGELFF
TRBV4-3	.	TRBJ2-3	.	TGCGCCAGCAGCCAAGGAACGGGGTCCACAGATACGCAGTATTTT	CASSQGTGSTDTQYF
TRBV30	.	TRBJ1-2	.	TGTGCCTGGAGCGGTCCCGGGACATTTTTGCACACCTTC	CAWSGPGTFLHTF
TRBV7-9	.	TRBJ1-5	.	TGTGCCAGCAGCTTGTACCTCGGGGAGAGCAATCAGCCCCAGCATTTT	CASSLYLGESNQPQHF
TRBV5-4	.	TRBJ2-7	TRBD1	TGTGCCAGCAGCTTGACAGGGGAGTGGTACGAGCAGTACTTC	CASSLTGEWYEQYF
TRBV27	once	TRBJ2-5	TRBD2	TGTGCCAGCAGTTTGAGGCGGGGAGGGGAGACCCAGTACTTC	CASSLRRGGETQYF
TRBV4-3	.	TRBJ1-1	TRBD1	TGCGCCAGCAGAGGGGGGTGGGACAGGGGATCGGAAGCTTTCTTT	CASRGGWDRGSEAFF
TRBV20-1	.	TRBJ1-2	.	TGCAGTGCTAGTTCAGGGAGGGACTATGGCTACACCTTC	CSASSGRDYGYTF
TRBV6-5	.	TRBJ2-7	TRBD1	TGTGCCAGCAAATCGGCCGGGACAGCGACCTACGAGCAGTACTTC	CASKSAGTATYEQYF
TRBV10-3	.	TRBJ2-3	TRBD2	TGTGCCATCAGTGAGAAACTAGCGGGGGGAGATACGCAGTATTTT	CAISEKLAGGDTQYF
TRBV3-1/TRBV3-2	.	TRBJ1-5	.	TGTGCCAGCAGCGGATTTCCGGGGGTCGGGCCCCAGCATTTT	CASSGFPGVGPQHF
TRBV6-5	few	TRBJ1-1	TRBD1	TGTGCCAGCACCGGACAGGTTAACACTGAAGCTTTCTTT	CASTGQVNTEAFF
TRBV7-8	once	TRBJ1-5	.	TGTGCCAGCAGCTTTTACAGGTCCCCTCAGCCCCAGCATTTT	CASSFYRSPQPQHF
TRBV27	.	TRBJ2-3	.	TGTGCCAGCAGTTTTTCCATTAGCGCAGATACGCAGTATTTT	CASSFSISADTQYF
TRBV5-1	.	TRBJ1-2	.	TGCGCCAGCAGCTTAGACAGAGGTGGCTACACCTTC	CASSLDRGGYTF
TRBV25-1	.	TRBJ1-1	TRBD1	TGTGCCAGCAGTGCGTGGGACAGGGAGGCTGAAGCTTTCTTT	CASSAWDREAEAFF
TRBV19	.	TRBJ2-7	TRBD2	TGTGCCAGTAGTATAGCGGGGGGAACCTACGAGCAGTACTTC	CASSIAGGTYEQYF
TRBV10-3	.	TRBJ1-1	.	TGTGCCATCAGTGAGTCCTCGGGGATGAACACTGAAGCTTTCTTT	CAISESSGMNTEAFF
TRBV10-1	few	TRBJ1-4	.	TGCGCCAGCAGTGAAGGCAGGAGGGAAGGAGAAAAACTGTTTTTT	CASSEGRREGEKLFF
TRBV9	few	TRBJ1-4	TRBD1	TGTGCCAGCAGCGTAGGAGGGGGCGAAAAACTGTTTTTT	CASSVGGGEKLFF
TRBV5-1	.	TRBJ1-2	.	TGCGCCAGCAGCCCGGACCAAGGGAGGGGAGGCTACACCTTC	CASSPDQGRGGYTF
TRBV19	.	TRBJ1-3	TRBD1	TGTGCCAGTAGTAGAGGGGGACAGATCTCTGGAAACACCATATATTTT	CASSRGGQISGNTIYF
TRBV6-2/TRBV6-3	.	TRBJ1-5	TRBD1	TGTGCCAGCAGTTACATCACAGGGGAAAATCAGCCCCAGCATTTT	CASSYITGENQPQHF
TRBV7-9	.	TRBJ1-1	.	TGTGCCATCTCGAACACTGAAGCTTTCTTT	CAISNTEAFF
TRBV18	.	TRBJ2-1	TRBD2	TGTGCCAGCTCTCTGTCTAGCGGCTCCTACAATGAGCAGTTCTTC	CASSLSSGSYNEQFF
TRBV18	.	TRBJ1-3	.	TGTGCCAGCTCACCATCCCCCATATCTCAGACTGGAAACACCATATATTTT	CASSPSPISQTGNTIYF
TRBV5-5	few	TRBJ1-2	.	TGTGCCAGCACCCGGGACACAGATAACTATGGCTACACCTTC	CASTRDTDNYGYTF